These 10 T cell receptor beta chains share one sample of origin, sequenced in a study of cytomegalovirus exposure and HLA in healthy donors. Only in-frame clones appear in the TCRdb table, and some are missing; sequencing was by immunoSEQ multiplex PCR. The data show some 86,000 clones, with under 95% seen just once and about 3.8% held by the top ten. What was sequenced was PBMCs. The receptors were sampled from a woman in her twenties or thirties in good health and CMV-seronegative.

This clone was seen only once. The CDR3 DNA is TGTGCCAGCAAATGGGACAGTCTGAACACTGAAGCTTTCTTT. Its protein product is CASKWDSLNTEAFF. The chain uses TRBV6-1 and TRBJ1-1; 7 positions agree with TRBD1. The CDR3 loop spans 14 amino acids. V lost 7 bases to trimming and J lost 0 bases; unmatched junction nucleotides: 5. Germline CDR1 and CDR2: MNHNS and SASEGT.

This clone appeared a single time. This chain joins TRBV27 and TRBJ1-6, with TRBD1 identical over 7 bases. J was trimmed by 8 bases and V by 5 bases; bases with no gene match: 6. CDR3 length equals 14 residues. CDR1 and CDR2 from the germline V gene are MNHEY and SMNVEV (reference sequence). The DNA of the CDR3 is TGTGCCAGCAGTCCCGGACAGGTTTATTCACCCCTCCACTTT. This sequence encodes CASSPGQVYSPLHF.

The V call is TRBV18, the J call TRBJ1-2; 7 bases map to TRBD1. CDR3 length: 15 amino acids. The germline CDR1 and CDR2 sequences are KGHSH and LQKENI. The V segment lost 3 bases and the J segment 2 bases; nucleotides outside the gene matches: 6. CDR3 residues: CASSPLGQENYGYTF. As DNA, the CDR3 is TGTGCCAGCTCACCTTTAGGACAGGAAAACTATGGCTACACCTTC.

The chain has TRBV10-3 and TRBJ1-2; 7 nucleotides align to TRBD1. V gave up 6 bases and J gave up 5 bases; unmatched junction bases: 6. The CDR3 runs to 13 residues. Per germline, CDR1 ENHRY and CDR2 SYGVKD. CDR3 sequence reads: CAIREGAEYGYTF. CDR3 coding DNA: TGTGCCATCAGGGAGGGGGCGGAGTATGGCTACACCTTC.

This clone was seen a single time. The V and J genes are TRBV5-1 and TRBJ2-5, with D unresolved. V lost 0 bases and J 1 base, leaving 13 bases between the germline ends. The CDR3 is 16 amino acids. The germline gives CDR1 SGHRS, CDR2 YFSETQ. DNA of the CDR3: TGCGCCAGCAGCTTGGGGCAAGCCGGGTCCCAAGAGACCCAGTACTTC. It specifies CASSLGQAGSQETQYF.

The count of this clone is one. The CDR3 DNA reads as TGTGCCAGCAGTCCAGTCACGACAGGGTTGAACACTGAAGCTTTCTTT. Translated, it gives CASSPVTTGLNTEAFF. The chain uses TRBV28 and TRBJ1-1, with 7 bases that match TRBD1. V lost 5 bases to trimming and J lost 0 bases; unmatched junction nucleotides: 9. The CDR3 consists of 16 residues. The V gene's germline CDR1 is MDHEN and CDR2 SYDVKM.

V and J are TRBV28 and TRBJ1-1; D is unresolved. Trimming took 10 bases from V and 1 from J, leaving 16 bases between them. Germline lookup yields CDR1 MDHEN and CDR2 SYDVKM. CDR3 size: 14 residues. In DNA form, the CDR3 reads TGTGCCACCCGTGGGTGGGAGCCGAACACTGAAGCTTTCTTT. It codes for CATRGWEPNTEAFF.

A few counts support this clone. The rearrangement joins TRBV5-1 to TRBJ1-1; 9 positions agree with TRBD1. Per the germline V gene, CDR1 is SGHRS and CDR2 is YFSETQ. This CDR3 region has 16 residues. J gave up 4 bases and V 7 bases, and 14 bases lay outside the gene matches. CDR3 nucleotide sequence: TGCGCCAGCTCGGATAAGACACAGGGGGCAGGCACTGAAGCTTTCTTT. It encodes CASSDKTQGAGTEAFF.

This rearrangement joins TRBV4-1 to TRBJ2-7; TRBD2 might be the D (7 bases). CDR1 MGHRA and CDR2 YSYEKL come from the germline V gene. V dropped 2 bases and J dropped 6 bases, with 20 bases sitting between them. The CDR3 has 16 residues. This chain's CDR3 is CASSQPTGGVVGEQYF. The CDR3 DNA sequence: TGCGCCAGCAGCCAACCTACGGGGGGCGTCGTAGGCGAGCAGTACTTC.

J is TRBJ1-2 and V is TRBV27; 8 bases map to TRBD1. The germline V gene has CDR1 MNHEY and CDR2 SMNVEV (reference sequence). CDR3 length: 16 residues. With 5 bases clipped from V and 1 base from J, the junction kept 9 bases outside the gene matches. The CDR3: CASSPGTGLNNYGYTF. CDR3 DNA sequence: TGTGCCAGCAGTCCCGGGACAGGCCTAAATAACTATGGCTACACCTTC.